What follows are 31 T cell receptor beta chains derived from one specimen sequenced in a study of post-analysis software for immune sequencing data. What these receptors recognize is not known. The authors incorporated unique molecular identifiers into the TCR beta cDNA libraries. In TCRdb, the PCR reads were re-called with MiXCR into one record per CDR3 protein. Of approximately 770,000 distinct CDR3 sequences listed, 46% are singletons. The study, taken as a whole, reports: Patients showed TRBV5-6, TRBV5-1 and TRBV20-1 among a few TRBV segments more frequent than in controls.

Sample: blood. The receptors shown here come from a girl under 18 with multiple sclerosis.

The J gene is TRBJ1-2, the V gene TRBV6-5, with a possible D match to TRBD1 (6 bases). Germline V lookup: CDR1 MNHEY, CDR2 SVGAGI. The V end was cut by 6 bases, the J end by 8 bases, with 16 bases between. This CDR3 comprises 13 residues. In DNA, the CDR3 is TGTGCCAGCAGCCCACAGGGAGGAGGCGGCTACACCTTC. It translates to CASSPQGGGGYTF.

The chain uses TRBV4-3 and TRBJ1-4; 7 nucleotides line up with TRBD1. CDR1 is LGHNA and CDR2 is YSLEER in the germline V gene. This CDR3 is 15 amino acids long. The trim removed 4 bases at V and 8 bases at J, leaving 10 bases unmatched. CDR3 protein: CASSPRTGLKEKLFF. The CDR3 nucleotides read TGCGCCAGCAGCCCACGGACAGGCCTAAAGGAAAAACTGTTTTTT.

The genes are TRBV20-1 and TRBJ2-1; tentative D call: TRBD2 (5 bases). This CDR3 spans 12 amino acids. Germline assignment: CDR1 DFQATT and CDR2 SNEGSKA (reference sequence). V was clipped by 6 bases and J by 8 bases, with 14 bases between them. The chain's CDR3 is CSAPSWGDEQFF. DNA of the CDR3: TGCAGTGCACCGTCCTGGGGAGATGAGCAGTTCTTC.

This clonotype has a handful of counts. V is TRBV29-1 and J is TRBJ2-7; 15 bases agree with TRBD2. Per the germline V gene, CDR1 is SQVTM and CDR2 is ANQGSEA. CDR3 length: 17 amino acids. After removal of 7 bases from V and 2 bases from J, the junction contained 12 bases not matched to a gene. In DNA form, the CDR3 reads TGCAGCGCCCAGGGACTAGCGGGAGGTGAGGCACCCTACGAGCAGTACTTC. Its translation: CSAQGLAGGEAPYEQYF.

The V and J genes are TRBV6-1 and TRBJ1-2; D is possibly TRBD1 (5 bases). Germline values: CDR1 MNHNS, CDR2 SASEGT. This CDR3 is built from 14 residues. Trimming stripped 2 bases from V and 7 bases from J, with 14 bases between. CDR3 sequence reads: CASSEPPDISGYTF. CDR3 DNA: TGTGCCAGCAGTGAACCGCCGGACATCTCTGGCTACACCTTC.

This clonotype was picked up a small number of times. The chain joins TRBV12-3 or TRBV12-4 to TRBJ2-1; possible D gene TRBD2, 6 bases. The CDR3 length is 15 residues. Trimming pared 10 bases from V and 7 bases from J, leaving 23 bases between. Here the CDR3 DNA reads TGTGCCACCCAGTGGGGGTCGGGAGCTGCGAATGAGCAGTTCTTC. Amino acids: CATQWGSGAANEQFF.

The V call is TRBV6-1, the J call TRBJ1-1, with D hard to call. Trimming cost V 4 bases and J 4 bases, with 13 bases left between them. Germline-derived CDR1 and CDR2 are MNHNS and SASEGT. The length of the CDR3 is 14 residues. The CDR3 protein is CASSGLWRSTEAFF. The CDR3 DNA is TGTGCCAGCAGTGGCCTGTGGCGCAGCACTGAAGCTTTCTTT.

This chain links TRBV20-1 with TRBJ1-4, with a tentative D call TRBD1 (6 bases). CDR3 size: 14 residues. The V end lost 0 bases, the J end lost 6 bases, and 11 bases lay between the germline ends. The germline CDR1 and CDR2 sequences are DFQATT and SNEGSKA (reference sequence). In nucleotides, the CDR3 is TGCAGTGCTAGAGAAGGGGGGGCCTATGAAAAACTGTTTTTT. Translation gives CSAREGGAYEKLFF.

This clonotype was detected only a few times. The chain employs TRBV4-3 and TRBJ2-7; D is uncertain. V was shortened by 3 bases and J by 0 bases, with 15 bases between the two germline ends. CDR1 LGHNA and CDR2 YSLEER come from the germline V gene. The CDR3 extends over 16 amino acids. CDR3 region: CASSHNWRPSSYEQYF. The CDR3 DNA follows: TGCGCCAGCAGCCATAATTGGCGGCCGAGCTCCTACGAGCAGTACTTC.

The CDR3 loop is CASSLSSGRKEQFF. CDR3 in DNA: TGTGCCAGCAGCTTAAGTAGCGGGAGAAAGGAGCAGTTCTTC. The V gene is TRBV7-2, the J gene TRBJ2-1, with 9 bases identical to TRBD2. Trimming cost V 2 bases and J 10 bases; bases outside gene matches: 6. The germline V gene encodes CDR1 SGHTA and CDR2 FQGNSA. The CDR3 contains 14 residues. Complete variable domain (other parts from reference TRBV7-2 and TRBJ2-1): GAGVSQSPSNKVTEKGKDVELRCDPISGHTALYWYRQSLGQGLEFLIYFQGNSAPDKSGLPSDRFSAERTGGSVSTLTIQRTQQEDSAVYLCASSLSSGRKEQFFGPGTRLTVL.

The chain combines TRBV6-5 with TRBJ2-1; D is perhaps TRBD1 or TRBD2 (6 bases each). Per germline, CDR1 MNHEY and CDR2 SVGAGI. The CDR3 is 14 amino acids. Trimming stripped 2 bases from V and 10 bases from J, with 15 bases between. The CDR3 sequence is CASSYGGRTSEQFF. As DNA, the CDR3 is TGTGCCAGCAGTTACGGGGGGCGTACTTCCGAGCAGTTCTTC.

V usage is TRBV3-1 and J usage is TRBJ1-1, with D unresolved. The V end lost 5 bases, the J end lost 0 bases, and 10 bases lay between the germline ends. The CDR3 sequence is 14 residues long. CDR1 LGHDT and CDR2 YNNKEL come from the germline V gene (reference sequence). CDR3 amino acids: CASSARGLNTEAFF. As DNA, the CDR3 is TGTGCCAGCAGCGCCCGTGGGCTGAACACTGAAGCTTTCTTT. The variable domain in full, completed from reference TRBV3-1 and TRBJ1-1, reads DTAVSQTPKYLVTQMGNDKSIKCEQNLGHDTMYWYKQDSKKFLKIMFSYNNKELIINETVPNRFSPKSPDKAHLNLHINSLELGDSAVYFCASSARGLNTEAFFGQGTRLTVV.

The J gene is TRBJ2-5, the V gene TRBV29-1, with D possibly TRBD2 on 5 matching bases. The DNA end is a closer match to TRBJ2-7, so the J assignment may be wrong. This CDR3 has 12 residues. Germline assignment: CDR1 SQVTM and CDR2 ANQGSEA. The CDR3 loop reads CSVTTGTYEQYF. The DNA for the CDR3 is TGCAGCGTAACTACGGGGACCTACGAGCAGTACTTC.

The J gene is TRBJ2-7, the V gene TRBV5-1; a weak D match, TRBD2 (5 bases). CDR1 is SGHRS, CDR2 YFSETQ, per germline. V was clipped by 4 bases and J by 4 bases, with 18 bases between them. The CDR3 totals 15 residues. CDR3 amino acids: CASSTGLSRAYEQYF. CDR3 coding DNA: TGCGCCAGCAGCACCGGACTCAGCCGCGCGTACGAGCAGTACTTC.

V gene TRBV28 combines with J gene TRBJ2-7, with D perhaps TRBD1 (5 bases). CDR3 length: 14 amino acids. Trimming took 6 bases from V and 3 from J, leaving 15 bases between them. The germline V gene encodes CDR1 MDHEN and CDR2 SYDVKM. CDR3 amino acids: CASRLPGFNYEQYF. In DNA, the CDR3 is TGTGCCAGCAGGTTACCAGGGTTCAACTACGAGCAGTACTTC.

The genes are TRBV6-6 and TRBJ2-3; D gene uncertain. V shed 5 bases and J shed 4 bases, with 7 bases lying between them. Germline CDR1 is MNHNY and CDR2 is SVGAGI (reference sequence). The CDR3 spans 12 residues. CDR3 nucleotide sequence: TGTGCCAGCAGTAGATACCCAGATACGCAGTATTTT. The encoded protein is CASSRYPDTQYF.

This clonotype was found a few times. The V gene is TRBV12-3 or TRBV12-4, the J gene TRBJ2-3, with TRBD2 matching 15 bases. The CDR3 loop spans 16 amino acids. The ends lost 6 bases at V and 3 bases at J; junction bases unmatched: 4. The CDR3 DNA follows: TGTGCCAGCAGCAGGGGACTAGCGGGAGGTACAGATACGCAGTATTTT. As protein: CASSRGLAGGTDTQYF.

This CDR3 reads CASSQGRPGTGYTF. The CDR3 DNA is TGTGCCAGCAGCCAAGGAAGGCCCGGGACGGGCTACACCTTC. This chain links TRBV3-1 with TRBJ1-2; D is possibly TRBD1 (5 bases). Deletions cut 1 base from V and 8 bases from J, with 14 bases between. The CDR3 covers 14 residues. CDR1 is LGHDT and CDR2 is YNNKEL in the germline V gene (reference sequence).

This clonotype occurred a few times. J is TRBJ1-6 and V is TRBV7-8; D may be TRBD1 (5 bases). Trimming cost V 0 bases and J 6 bases, with 6 bases left between them. CDR3 length equals 14 residues. CDR1 is SGHVS, CDR2 FQNEAQ, per germline. The chain's CDR3 is CASSLAGPNSPLHF. CDR3 bases: TGTGCCAGCAGCTTAGCGGGGCCTAATTCACCCCTCCACTTT. Filled out from reference TRBV7-8 and TRBJ1-6, the complete variable domain reads GAGVSQSPRYKVAKRGQDVALRCDPISGHVSLFWYQQALGQGPEFLTYFQNEAQLDKSGLPSDRFFAERPEGSVSTLKIQRTQQEDSAVYLCASSLAGPNSPLHFGNGTRLTVT.

A few counts support this clonotype. This chain joins TRBV20-1 and TRBJ1-6; D is unresolved. V lost 0 bases and J lost 3, with 9 bases in between. CDR1 and CDR2 (germline): DFQATT, SNEGSKA (reference sequence). This CDR3 spans 15 amino acids. CDR3 sequence: CSAREKEGYNSPLHF. CDR3 sequence (DNA): TGCAGTGCTAGAGAAAAGGAGGGCTATAATTCACCCCTCCACTTT.

This clonotype was observed a handful of times. The chain joins TRBV29-1 to TRBJ1-2; no clear D. The CDR3 sequence is 11 residues long. The germline V gene encodes CDR1 SQVTM and CDR2 ANQGSEA. V was trimmed by 0 bases and J by 6 bases, leaving 5 bases between them. This CDR3 reads CSVEEQHGYTF. The CDR3 DNA reads as TGCAGCGTTGAAGAACAGCATGGCTACACCTTC.

The chain couples TRBV2 to TRBJ2-1; D might be TRBD1 (6 bases). Germline assignment: CDR1 SNHLY and CDR2 FYNNEI. V lost 5 bases, J lost 5 bases, and 10 bases lay in between. The CDR3 covers 13 residues. Written as DNA, the CDR3 is TGTGCCAGCAGTCAGGGGACGCACAATGAGCAGTTCTTC. This gives the protein CASSQGTHNEQFF.

This clonotype came up a few times. The genes are TRBV20-1 and TRBJ2-1, with D perhaps matching TRBD2 (5 bases). Germline CDR1 DFQATT, CDR2 SNEGSKA (reference sequence). The CDR3 extends over 15 amino acids. V gave up 0 bases and J gave up 4 bases, with 13 bases separating them. CDR3: CSARDILAEYNEQFF. The CDR3 nucleotides read TGCAGTGCTAGAGATATCCTAGCTGAATACAATGAGCAGTTCTTC.

The CDR3 coding sequence is TGTGCCAGCAGCACTATTACAGGGGAAAACGGAAAACTGTTTTTT. This gives the protein CASSTITGENGKLFF. J is TRBJ1-4 and V is TRBV11-2; 7 bases line up with TRBD1. The CDR3 extends over 15 amino acids. V gave up 5 bases and J gave up 10 bases; unmatched junction bases: 13. Germline values: CDR1 SGHAT, CDR2 FQNNGV.

The J gene is TRBJ1-1, the V gene TRBV5-6; D remains ambiguous. The ends were cut back, 0 bases at V and 5 bases at J, with 8 bases in the middle. Germline CDR1 is SGHDT and CDR2 is YYEEEE. The CDR3 is 13 amino acids. The CDR3 DNA reads as TGTGCCAGCAGCTTGGGGGAGTGGACTGAAGCTTTCTTT. As protein: CASSLGEWTEAFF.

Concerning this clonotype: A junction end diverges from the germline sequence, so it may reflect a read error. The genes are TRBV6-6 and TRBJ2-1; possible D gene TRBD1, 5 bases. From germline, CDR1 is MNHNY and CDR2 SVGAGI (reference sequence). The CDR3 sequence is 16 residues long. The CDR3 DNA reads TGTGCCGGCAGAACAGGACGTCCTGACTCCTACAATGAGCAGTTCTTC. Translated: CAGRTGRPDSYNEQFF.

This clonotype was seen more than once but under ten times. For the CDR3, the DNA is TGTGCCAGCAGTGGGTTTAGCGGGAGGGTCCATGAGCAGTTCTTC. Its protein product is CASSGFSGRVHEQFF. The V gene is TRBV2, the J gene TRBJ2-1; TRBD2 matches 11 bases. The germline V gene has CDR1 SNHLY and CDR2 FYNNEI. The CDR3 totals 15 residues. The J segment lost 8 bases and the V segment lost 4 bases, leaving 7 bases of the junction unmatched.

This chain uses TRBV28 with TRBJ2-5; 12 positions agree with TRBD1. The CDR3 totals 17 residues. Germline assignment: CDR1 MDHEN and CDR2 SYDVKM. Germline trimming cut 6 bases from V and 5 bases from J; bases unmatched to any gene: 13. CDR3 region: CASSRGQGALWTETQYF. The CDR3 nucleotides are TGTGCCAGCAGCCGGGGACAGGGGGCGCTTTGGACGGAGACCCAGTACTTC. Combining the CDR3 with reference TRBV28 and TRBJ2-5 gives the whole variable domain DVKVTQSSRYLVKRTGEKVFLECVQDMDHENMFWYRQDPGLGLRLIYFSYDVKMKEKGDIPEGYSVSREKKERFSLILESASTNQTSMYLCASSRGQGALWTETQYFGPGTRLLVL.

This clonotype appeared a single time. This sequence joins TRBV5-1 and TRBJ2-1; 10 bases line up with TRBD2. Trimming cost V 1 base and J 8 bases; bases outside gene matches: 9. This CDR3 region has 16 residues. Germline V lookup: CDR1 SGHRS, CDR2 YFSETQ. The chain's CDR3 is CASSLRLAGVKDEQFF. CDR3 DNA sequence: TGCGCCAGCAGCTTGAGGCTAGCGGGAGTAAAGGATGAGCAGTTCTTC.

This clonotype was recorded at least ten times. The V and J genes are TRBV20-1 and TRBJ2-7; D possibly matches TRBD1 or TRBD2 (5 bases each). Trimming removed 5 bases at V and 0 bases at J, with 17 bases between. The germline V gene encodes CDR1 DFQATT and CDR2 SNEGSKA (reference sequence). The CDR3 covers 15 residues. This CDR3 reads CSAPRGGGGSYEQYF. In DNA form, the CDR3 reads TGCAGTGCTCCCCGGGGCGGCGGAGGCTCCTACGAGCAGTACTTC.

The genes are TRBV12-3 or TRBV12-4 and TRBJ2-3; D is undetermined. Trimming removed 1 base from V and 4 bases from J, with 15 bases in between. The CDR3 is 16 amino acids. The CDR3: CASSLEPRIRADTQYF. In DNA, the CDR3 is TGTGCCAGCAGTTTAGAACCAAGAATTAGAGCAGATACGCAGTATTTT.